Following are 2 T cell receptor beta chains from one sample sequenced in a study of blood T cells in healthy people across ages. A second about 6 to 11 cycle PCR used barcoded and J-beta primers. TCRdb reprocessed the 5' RACE reads via MiXCR and lists one record per CDR3 protein. The sample holds roughly 800,000 distinct CDR3 sequences, more than 45% seen once. Sequencing used blood. Receptors were obtained from a man between 25 and 39 years old in good health.

This chain links TRBV7-2 with TRBJ2-1, with 10 bases lining up with TRBD2. Germline lookup yields CDR1 SGHTA and CDR2 FQGNSA. The CDR3 totals 15 residues. Unmatched junction bases numbered 12, after V lost 7 bases and J lost 9 bases. Here the CDR3 DNA reads TGTGCCAGCACCTTTTCGGCTAGCGGGAGCGCTGAGCAGTTCTTC. It codes for CASTFSASGSAEQFF.

With regard to this clonotype: The junction does not match germline at one end; this may be a read error. The J gene is TRBJ2-3, the V gene TRBV20-1, with 9 bases aligning to TRBD2. Germline V gene lookup returns CDR1 DFQATT and CDR2 SNEGSKA (reference sequence). CDR3 length: 16 amino acids. The CDR3: CSTRVPSGTGADTQYF. In DNA, the CDR3 is TGCAGTACTAGAGTCCCTAGCGGGACCGGAGCAGATACGCAGTATTTT.